The present entry profiles one T cell receptor beta chain with its context. This record belongs to a study of OX40 agonist ivuxolimab in advanced cancers. Germline V lookup: CDR1 KGHSH, CDR2 LQKENI. Trimming removed 6 bases from V and 5 bases from J; junction bases left unmatched: 11. CDR3 length: 16 residues. Sequenced by immunoSEQ multiplex PCR; TCRdb stores in-frame clones only, minus some. The sample lists nearly 110,000 clones, around 93% occurring once. The sequencing here drew on CD4+ or CD8+ T cells sorted from blood, taken in a trial of the OX40 agonist ivuxolimab. This clonotype was obtained from an adult with an advanced solid tumor such as melanoma, head and neck, liver or kidney cancer. The chain joins TRBV18 to TRBJ2-1; 9 positions agree with TRBD2. In DNA form, the CDR3 reads TGTGCCAGCTCGCCCGGCGGCGGGAGGGCGAACAATGAGCAGTTCTTC. Protein sequence: CASSPGGGRANNEQFF.